A single sample gave rise to the 7 T cell receptor beta chains below, sequenced in a study of CD8+ T cells in alopecia areata. RNA was extracted and reverse transcribed into cDNA as the sequencing template. Libraries were prepared by immunoSEQ multiplex PCR; TCRdb keeps only in-frame clonotypes and omits some of them. The sample consists of around 15,000 clones, 60% of them appearing once. The study team obtained lesional scalp punch biopsies and peripheral blood from alopecia areata patients. Sequencing was performed on skin. The origin of the receptors is a human donor with alopecia areata.

By share of the sample, this clone is large. The chain employs TRBV4-1 and TRBJ2-5; possibly TRBD1 for D (6 bases). V dropped 4 bases and J dropped 1 base, with 19 bases sitting between them. There are 17 residues in the CDR3. Germline V gives CDR1 MGHRA, CDR2 YSYEKL. CDR3 in DNA: TGCGCCAGCAGCCCTAATATCCGGGACAACTTCCAAGAGACCCAGTACTTC. The encoded protein is CASSPNIRDNFQETQYF.

V usage is TRBV5-6 and J usage is TRBJ2-1; unclear D gene. The CDR3 length is 16 residues. Germline values: CDR1 SGHDT, CDR2 YYEEEE. Trimming left V 0 bases short and J 0 bases short, with 10 bases between. The CDR3 protein is CASSLEAVSSYNEQFF. The CDR3 DNA reads as TGTGCCAGCAGCTTGGAGGCTGTAAGCTCCTACAATGAGCAGTTCTTC.

This chain uses TRBV28 with TRBJ2-1, with D perhaps assigned TRBD1 or TRBD2 (6 bases each). Germline CDR1 reads MDHEN; CDR2 reads SYDVKM. There are 16 residues in the CDR3. V was cut by 4 bases and J by 7 bases, with 20 bases left in between. Here the CDR3 DNA reads TGTGCCAGCAGTTCACGGTCCGGGGGCCGGGGAAATGAGCAGTTCTTC. Protein sequence: CASSSRSGGRGNEQFF.

CDR3 sequence reads: CAWTAGYYNEQFF. In DNA form, the CDR3 reads TGTGCCTGGACAGCGGGCTACTACAATGAGCAGTTCTTC. The chain combines TRBV30 with TRBJ2-1; maybe TRBD2 (6 bases). This CDR3 comprises 13 residues. Germline CDR1 reads GTSNPN; CDR2 reads SVGIG (reference sequence). V lost 4 bases, J lost 3 bases, and 10 bases lay in between.

This clone has more than one count but fewer than ten. The CDR3 region has the DNA TGTGCCAGTAGTACCCAGAGCTACAATGAGCAGTTCTTC. Encoded protein: CASSTQSYNEQFF. The chain is built from TRBV19 and TRBJ2-1; D is ambiguous. The CDR3 spans 13 residues. Looked up from germline, CDR1 is LNHDA and CDR2 is SQIVND (reference sequence). V dropped 4 bases and J dropped 3 bases, with 7 bases sitting between them. The full variable domain, in which reference TRBV19 and TRBJ2-1 provide the parts outside the CDR3, is DGGITQSPKYLFRKEGQNVTLSCEQNLNHDAMYWYRQDPGQGLRLIYYSQIVNDFQKGDIAEGYSVSREKKESFPLTVTSAQKNPTAFYLCASSTQSYNEQFFGPGTRLTVL.

This chain links TRBV6-1 with TRBJ2-5; no clear D. The ends were cut back, 5 bases at V and 2 bases at J, with 9 bases in the middle. This CDR3 spans 13 amino acids. Germline CDR1 reads MNHNS; CDR2 reads SASEGT. The CDR3, as DNA: TGTGCCAGCAGTTCACGGACGCAAGAGACCCAGTACTTC. Translating gives CASSSRTQETQYF.

This clone was seen more than once but under ten times. The chain is built from TRBV13 and TRBJ2-7; D call uncertain. Germline V gene sequence: CDR1 PRHDT, CDR2 FYEKMQ (reference sequence). CDR3 size: 15 residues. Deletions cut 5 bases from V and 0 bases from J, with 14 bases between. The CDR3 here is CASSIFLRSSYEQYF. In DNA form, the CDR3 reads TGTGCCAGCAGCATATTCCTCCGAAGCTCCTACGAGCAGTACTTC.